These 17 T cell receptor beta chains came from one sample sequenced in a study of CD8 T cells in Susac syndrome. After extraction with the RNeasy kit, about 0.45 to 1 ug of the RNA was reverse transcribed using random hexamers. TCRdb fed the immunoSEQ multiplex PCR reads into MiXCR, producing one record per CDR3 protein. This sample carries some 260,000 distinct CDR3 sequences, 85% to 95% of them seen once, and the ten largest clones take around 0.072%. Sequencing was done on a sample of CD4+ T cells from PBMCs. The receptors were gathered from a human donor with multiple sclerosis.

The table lists this clonotype with a count of one. The chain recombines TRBV6-1 with TRBJ2-1; 7 bases are a match to TRBD1. CDR3 length: 17 residues. V lost 4 bases and J lost 8; bases outside the gene matches: 17. Germline values: CDR1 MNHNS, CDR2 SASEGT. The CDR3 is CASSAARSAGGMDEQFF. As DNA, the CDR3 is TGTGCCAGCAGTGCGGCTCGATCGGCAGGGGGAATGGATGAGCAGTTCTTC.

The rearrangement uses TRBV6-2 or TRBV6-3 and TRBJ1-5; D might be TRBD1 (6 bases). The CDR3 sequence is 15 residues long. Germline V CDR1 and CDR2: MNHEY, SVGEGT. Trimming took off 5 bases at V and 4 bases at J, with 15 bases between the two ends. This chain's CDR3 is CASSTTGIGNQPQHF. For the CDR3, the DNA is TGTGCCAGCAGTACCACAGGGATCGGAAATCAGCCCCAGCATTTT.

V is TRBV20-1 and J is TRBJ2-3, with TRBD2 matching over 7 bases. Germline CDR1 DFQATT, CDR2 SNEGSKA (reference sequence). The CDR3 totals 12 residues. Losses at the gene ends were 6 bases for V and 4 bases for J; bases not matched to a gene: 4. CDR3 DNA: TGCAGTGCCGGGAGGCCTGCAGATACGCAGTATTTT. Its translation: CSAGRPADTQYF.

The gene calls are TRBV5-4 and TRBJ2-2, with 8 bases matching TRBD1. With 7 bases clipped from V and 0 bases from J, the junction kept 5 bases outside the gene matches. The CDR3 consists of 15 residues. Germline V CDR1 and CDR2: SGHNT, YYREEE (reference sequence). CDR3 DNA sequence: TGTGCCAGCCGCCCGGGACAGGCGAACACCGGGGAGCTGTTTTTT. Its protein is CASRPGQANTGELFF.

This chain joins TRBV5-4 and TRBJ2-2, with D perhaps matching TRBD1 (5 bases). V lost 4 bases and J 0 bases, leaving 10 bases between the germline ends. From germline, CDR1 is SGHNT and CDR2 YYREEE (reference sequence). The CDR3 sequence is 15 residues long. The CDR3 DNA reads TGTGCCAGCAGCAGGACACGTACGAACACCGGGGAGCTGTTTTTT. Translation gives CASSRTRTNTGELFF.

This clonotype was counted a single time. The rearrangement links TRBV12-3 or TRBV12-4 to TRBJ1-5; D call uncertain. CDR3 length equals 16 residues. V dropped 7 bases and J dropped 0 bases, with 16 bases sitting between them. The CDR3 DNA sequence: TGTGCCAGCACCCAGGCGGGGTCGGTTAGCAATCAGCCCCAGCATTTT. This translates into CASTQAGSVSNQPQHF.

The chain is built from TRBV5-4 and TRBJ1-1, with a tentative D call TRBD1 (6 bases). The ends were cut back, 3 bases at V and 0 bases at J, with 12 bases in the middle. CDR3 length equals 15 residues. In germline, CDR1 is SGHNT, CDR2 YYREEE (reference sequence). The CDR3 loop is CASSSRKGVNTEAFF. In DNA form, the CDR3 reads TGTGCCAGCAGCTCCCGGAAGGGGGTGAACACTGAAGCTTTCTTT.

The chain recombines TRBV15 with TRBJ1-5; 7 bases match TRBD1. After removal of 5 bases from V and 3 bases from J, the junction contained 7 bases not matched to a gene. CDR1 and CDR2 from the germline V gene are LNHNV and YYDKDF (reference sequence). This CDR3 spans 15 amino acids. The CDR3, as DNA: TGTGCCACCAGCCCTAAGACAGGGAACAATCAGCCCCAGCATTTT. This translates into CATSPKTGNNQPQHF.

This clonotype was counted between two and nine times. The CDR3: CASSITGGGITEAFF. CDR3 DNA sequence: TGTGCCAGCAGTATAACAGGGGGCGGAATCACTGAAGCTTTCTTT. The chain links TRBV6-1 to TRBJ1-1; 9 bases are shared with TRBD1. V shed 5 bases, J shed 4 bases, and the junction held 8 bases outside the gene matches. The CDR3 is made up of 15 amino acids. The germline gives CDR1 MNHNS, CDR2 SASEGT.

This chain joins TRBV13 and TRBJ1-2; the D is unclear. Germline V gene sequence: CDR1 PRHDT, CDR2 FYEKMQ (reference sequence). The germline V and J ends were trimmed by 6 bases and 4 bases, with 15 bases remaining between them. The CDR3 loop spans 14 amino acids. This chain's CDR3 is CASSLRSRAYGYTF. The CDR3 bases are TGTGCCAGCAGTTTACGGAGTCGGGCCTATGGCTACACCTTC.

This clonotype was seen a single time. The J gene is TRBJ2-3, the V gene TRBV20-1, with TRBD1 matching over 7 bases. Trimming at V came to 2 bases and at J to 4 bases, leaving 9 bases not matched to a gene. Germline V gene data show CDR1 as DFQATT and CDR2 as SNEGSKA (reference sequence). CDR3 length equals 15 residues. This chain's CDR3 is CSARQTGTNPDTQYF. CDR3 DNA: TGCAGTGCTAGACAGACAGGGACAAACCCAGATACGCAGTATTTT.

The J gene is TRBJ2-7, the V gene TRBV5-1; 13 nucleotides align to TRBD2. Germline V gene lookup returns CDR1 SGHRS and CDR2 YFSETQ. CDR3 length: 15 amino acids. J lost 4 bases, V lost 0 bases, and 1 base had no gene match. The CDR3 is CASSLGTSGSYEQYV. The CDR3, as DNA: TGCGCCAGCAGCTTGGGGACTAGCGGGAGTTACGAGCAGTACGTC.

This clonotype was seen a single time. The rearrangement uses TRBV20-1 and TRBJ2-2; no reliable D call. CDR1 is DFQATT and CDR2 is SNEGSKA in the germline V gene (reference sequence). CDR3 length equals 15 residues. The germline V and J ends were trimmed by 6 bases and 2 bases, with 16 bases remaining between them. CDR3 DNA sequence: TGCAGTGCGTGCGACAATCGGAAAAACACCGGGGAGCTGTTTTTT. The encoded protein is CSACDNRKNTGELFF.

The genes are TRBV5-4 and TRBJ1-4; perhaps TRBD1 as D (6 bases). V lost 4 bases and J 4 bases, leaving 11 bases between the germline ends. CDR1 and CDR2 from the germline V gene are SGHNT and YYREEE (reference sequence). This CDR3 spans 14 amino acids. CDR3 sequence (DNA): TGTGCCAGCAGCATACAGGGTCTTAATGAAAAACTGTTTTTT. Amino acids: CASSIQGLNEKLFF.

This chain links TRBV6-6 with TRBJ2-1, with TRBD2 identical over 7 bases. V shed 5 bases and J 6 bases; nucleotides not matched to a gene: 10. The CDR3 extends over 15 amino acids. CDR1 and CDR2 (germline): MNHNY, SVGAGI (reference sequence). The CDR3 DNA sequence: TGTGCCAGCAGTAAAAAGCGGGACTCCCTCAATGAGCAGTTCTTC. It is translated as CASSKKRDSLNEQFF.

The V call is TRBV7-9, the J call TRBJ1-5; no clear D gene. The CDR3 totals 14 residues. CDR1 and CDR2 (germline): SEHNR, FQNEAQ (reference sequence). The germline V and J ends were trimmed by 4 bases and 3 bases, with 10 bases remaining between them. The chain's CDR3 is CASSSISTNQPQHF. Here the CDR3 DNA reads TGTGCCAGCAGCTCCATTTCAACCAATCAGCCCCAGCATTTT. The full variable domain, rest sourced from reference TRBV7-9 and TRBJ1-5, is DTGVSQNPRHKITKRGQNVTFRCDPISEHNRLYWYRQTLGQGPEFLTYFQNEAQLEKSRLLSDRFSAERPKGSFSTLEIQRTEQGDSAMYLCASSSISTNQPQHFGDGTRLSIL.

The rearrangement joins TRBV9 to TRBJ2-3; D possibly corresponds to TRBD2 (7 bases). Germline values: CDR1 SGDLS, CDR2 YYNGEE. The CDR3 totals 14 residues. Trimming left V 4 bases short and J 5 bases short, with 14 bases between. The CDR3 sequence is CASSPRGALDTQYF. In DNA form, the CDR3 reads TGTGCCAGCAGCCCCCGGGGGGCCCTAGATACGCAGTATTTT. The variable domain in full, completed from reference TRBV9 and TRBJ2-3, reads DSGVTQTPKHLITATGQRVTLRCSPRSGDLSVYWYQQSLDQGLQFLIQYYNGEERAKGNILERFSAQQFPDLHSELNLSSLELGDSALYFCASSPRGALDTQYFGPGTRLTVL.